This T cell receptor beta chain was observed in a study of blood T cell repertoires in COVID-19. On the study more broadly: Acute and convalescent COVID-19 samples came from the United States, Italy and Spain. T cells, B-cell-depleted T cells, or PBMCs provided the cDNA or gDNA that served as material.

This clone was seen only a few times. Authors' methods: Scientists estimated how many nucleated cells there were by amplifying reference gene primers. Clones were sequenced by immunoSEQ multiplex PCR, and TCRdb holds only the in-frame ones, with some missing. V and J calls and clone size are as listed in that table; D and trimming were resolved from the DNA. The data hold approximately 80,000 clones, with approximately 78% observed a single time. The CDR3 length is 13 residues. Germline CDR1 reads MNHEY; CDR2 reads SVGAGI. Input material: peripheral blood. The receptor's source is a human donor in a cohort sampled during active COVID-19. The chain has TRBV6-5 and TRBJ2-3; possibly TRBD2 for D (6 bases). CDR3 nucleotide sequence: TGTTCTTTTAGCGGCGCCAGCACAGATACGCAGTATTTT. Translation gives CSFSGASTDTQYF.